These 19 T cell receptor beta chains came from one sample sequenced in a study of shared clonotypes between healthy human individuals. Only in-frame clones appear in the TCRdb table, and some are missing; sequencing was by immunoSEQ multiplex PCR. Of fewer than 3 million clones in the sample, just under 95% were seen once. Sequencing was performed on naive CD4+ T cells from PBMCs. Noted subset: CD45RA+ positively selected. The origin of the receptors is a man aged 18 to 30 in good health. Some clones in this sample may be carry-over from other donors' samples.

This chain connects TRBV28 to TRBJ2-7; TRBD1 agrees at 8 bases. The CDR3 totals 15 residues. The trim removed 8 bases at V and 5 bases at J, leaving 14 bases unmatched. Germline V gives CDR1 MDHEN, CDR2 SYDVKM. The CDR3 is CASRGQGRYSHEQYF. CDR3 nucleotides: TGTGCCAGCCGAGGACAGGGCCGGTATAGCCACGAGCAGTACTTC.

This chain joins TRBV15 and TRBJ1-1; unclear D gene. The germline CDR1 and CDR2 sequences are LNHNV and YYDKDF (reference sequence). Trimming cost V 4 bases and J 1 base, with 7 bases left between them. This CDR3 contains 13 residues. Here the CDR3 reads CATSILGNTEAFF. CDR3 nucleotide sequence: TGTGCCACCAGCATTCTAGGGAACACTGAAGCTTTCTTT. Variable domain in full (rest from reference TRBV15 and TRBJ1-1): DAMVIQNPRYQVTQFGKPVTLSCSQTLNHNVMYWYQQKSSQAPKLLFHYYDKDFNNEADTPDNFQSRRPNTSFCFLDIRSPGLGDTAMYLCATSILGNTEAFFGQGTRLTVV.

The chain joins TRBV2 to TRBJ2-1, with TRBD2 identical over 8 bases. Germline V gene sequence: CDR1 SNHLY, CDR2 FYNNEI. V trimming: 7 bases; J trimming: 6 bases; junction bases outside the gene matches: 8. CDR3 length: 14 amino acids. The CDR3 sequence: CASIRLAGINEQFF. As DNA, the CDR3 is TGTGCCAGCATTAGATTAGCGGGAATCAATGAGCAGTTCTTC.

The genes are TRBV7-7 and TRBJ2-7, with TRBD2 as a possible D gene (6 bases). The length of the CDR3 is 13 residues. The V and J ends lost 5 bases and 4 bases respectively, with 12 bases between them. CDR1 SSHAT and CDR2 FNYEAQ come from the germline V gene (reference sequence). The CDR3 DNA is TGTGCCAGCAGCAGGGCCGGGGGATACGAGCAGTACTTC. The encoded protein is CASSRAGGYEQYF.

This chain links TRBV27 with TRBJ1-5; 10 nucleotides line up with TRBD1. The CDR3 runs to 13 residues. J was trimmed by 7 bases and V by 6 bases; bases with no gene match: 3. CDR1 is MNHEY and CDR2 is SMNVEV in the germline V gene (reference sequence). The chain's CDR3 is CASSRQGAQPQHF. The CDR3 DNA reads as TGTGCCAGCAGCCGACAGGGGGCCCAGCCCCAGCATTTT.

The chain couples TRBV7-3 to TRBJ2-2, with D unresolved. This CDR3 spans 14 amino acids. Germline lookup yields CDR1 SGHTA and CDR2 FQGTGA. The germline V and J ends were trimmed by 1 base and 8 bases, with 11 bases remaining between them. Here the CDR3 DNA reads TGTGCCAGCAGCTTAAGGTTACAGCCTGGGGAGCTGTTTTTT. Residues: CASSLRLQPGELFF.

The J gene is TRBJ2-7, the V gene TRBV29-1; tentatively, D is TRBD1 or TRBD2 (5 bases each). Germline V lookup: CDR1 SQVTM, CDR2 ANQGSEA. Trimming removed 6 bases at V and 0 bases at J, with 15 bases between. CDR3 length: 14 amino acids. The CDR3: CSVARDRSSYEQYF. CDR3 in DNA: TGCAGCGTAGCCCGGGACCGAAGCTCCTACGAGCAGTACTTC.

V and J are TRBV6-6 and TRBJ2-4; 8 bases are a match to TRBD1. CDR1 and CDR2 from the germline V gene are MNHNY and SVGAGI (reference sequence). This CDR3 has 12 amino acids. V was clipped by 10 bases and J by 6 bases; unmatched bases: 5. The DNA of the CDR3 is TGTGCCACCGGACAGGGTTCAAACATTCAGTACTTC. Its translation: CATGQGSNIQYF.

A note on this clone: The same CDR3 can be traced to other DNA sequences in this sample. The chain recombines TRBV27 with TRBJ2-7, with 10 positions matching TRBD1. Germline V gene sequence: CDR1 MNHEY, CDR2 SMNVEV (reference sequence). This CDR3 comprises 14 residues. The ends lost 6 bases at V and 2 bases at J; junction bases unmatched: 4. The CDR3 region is CASRRGTGAYEQYF. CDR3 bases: TGTGCCAGCAGGCGCGGGACAGGGGCCTACGAGCAGTACTTC.

CDR3 in DNA: TGTGCCAGCAGCCCGGGACAGGGGGTCACCTACGAGCAGTACTTC. Translation: CASSPGQGVTYEQYF. J is TRBJ2-7 and V is TRBV6-6, with 11 nucleotides matching TRBD1. From germline, CDR1 is MNHNY and CDR2 SVGAGI (reference sequence). The CDR3 runs to 15 residues. V gave up 6 bases and J gave up 2 bases; unmatched junction bases: 6.

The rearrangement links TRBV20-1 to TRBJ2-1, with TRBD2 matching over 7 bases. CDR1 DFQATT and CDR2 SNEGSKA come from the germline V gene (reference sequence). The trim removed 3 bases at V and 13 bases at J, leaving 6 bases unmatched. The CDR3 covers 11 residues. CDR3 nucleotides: TGCAGTGCTAGGGGGGGGTCTTTACAGTTCTTC. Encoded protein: CSARGGSLQFF.

CDR3 sequence reads: CASGPTGANVLTF. CDR3 DNA sequence: TGTGCCAGCGGGCCTACTGGGGCCAACGTCCTGACTTTC. The genes are TRBV6-6 and TRBJ2-6; no clear D gene. Germline V lookup: CDR1 MNHNY, CDR2 SVGAGI (reference sequence). The CDR3 totals 13 residues. The V end lost 8 bases, the J end lost 2 bases, and 7 bases lay between the germline ends.

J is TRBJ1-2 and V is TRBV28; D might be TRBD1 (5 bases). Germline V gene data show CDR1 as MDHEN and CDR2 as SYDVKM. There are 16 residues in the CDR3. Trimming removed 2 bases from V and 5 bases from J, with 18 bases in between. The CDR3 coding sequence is TGTGCCAGCAGTTTACCCCAACAGGTTGTGGGATATGGCTACACCTTC. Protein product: CASSLPQQVVGYGYTF.

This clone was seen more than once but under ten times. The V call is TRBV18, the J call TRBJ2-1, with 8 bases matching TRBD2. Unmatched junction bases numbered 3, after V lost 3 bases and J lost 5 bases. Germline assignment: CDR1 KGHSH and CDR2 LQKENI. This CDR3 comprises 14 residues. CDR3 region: CASSPSGGDNEQFF. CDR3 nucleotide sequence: TGTGCCAGCTCACCGTCGGGAGGGGACAATGAGCAGTTCTTC.

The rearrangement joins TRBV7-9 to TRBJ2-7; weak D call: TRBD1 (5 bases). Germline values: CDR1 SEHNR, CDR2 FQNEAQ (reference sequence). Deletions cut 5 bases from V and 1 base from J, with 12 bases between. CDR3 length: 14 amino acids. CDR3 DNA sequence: TGTGCCAGCAGCCCGGTACAGGATTCCTACGAGCAGTACTTC. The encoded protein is CASSPVQDSYEQYF.

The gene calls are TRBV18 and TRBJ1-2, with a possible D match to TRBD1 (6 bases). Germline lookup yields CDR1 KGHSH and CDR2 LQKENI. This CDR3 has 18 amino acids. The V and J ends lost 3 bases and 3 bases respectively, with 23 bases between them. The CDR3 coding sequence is TGTGCCAGCTCACCGGTCGCTACTTCGGGGGGCGCCGACTATGGCTACACCTTC. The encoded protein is CASSPVATSGGADYGYTF.

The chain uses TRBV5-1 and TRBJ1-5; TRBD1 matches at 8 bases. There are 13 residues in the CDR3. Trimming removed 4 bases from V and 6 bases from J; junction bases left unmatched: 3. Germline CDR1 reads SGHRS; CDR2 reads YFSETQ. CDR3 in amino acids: CASSPDRGQPQHF. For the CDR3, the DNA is TGCGCCAGCAGCCCCGACAGGGGTCAGCCCCAGCATTTT.

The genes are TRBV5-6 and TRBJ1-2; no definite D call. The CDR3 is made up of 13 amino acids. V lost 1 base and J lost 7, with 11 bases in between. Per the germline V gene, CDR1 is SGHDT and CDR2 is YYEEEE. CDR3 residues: CASSLMYFAGYTF. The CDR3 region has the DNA TGTGCCAGCAGCTTGATGTACTTTGCTGGCTACACCTTC.

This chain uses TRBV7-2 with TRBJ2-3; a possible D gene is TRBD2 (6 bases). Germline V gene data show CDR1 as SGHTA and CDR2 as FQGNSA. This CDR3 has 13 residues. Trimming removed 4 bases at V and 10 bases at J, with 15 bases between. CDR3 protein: CASSSPIRDSQYF. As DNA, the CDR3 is TGTGCCAGCAGCTCGCCCATCCGGGACTCGCAGTATTTT.